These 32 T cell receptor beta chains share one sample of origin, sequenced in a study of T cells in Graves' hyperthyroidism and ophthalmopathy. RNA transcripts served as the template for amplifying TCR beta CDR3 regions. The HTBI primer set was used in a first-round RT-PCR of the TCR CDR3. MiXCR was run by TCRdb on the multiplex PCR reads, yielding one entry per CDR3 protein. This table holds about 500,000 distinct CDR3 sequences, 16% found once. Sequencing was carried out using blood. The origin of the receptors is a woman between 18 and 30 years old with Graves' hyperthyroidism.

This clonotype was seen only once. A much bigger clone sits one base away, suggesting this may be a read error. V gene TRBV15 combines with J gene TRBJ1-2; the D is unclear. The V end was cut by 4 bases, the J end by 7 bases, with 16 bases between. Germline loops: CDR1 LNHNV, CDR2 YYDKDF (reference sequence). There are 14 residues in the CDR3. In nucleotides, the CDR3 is TGTGCCACCAGCACGAGACCTAGAACCTGTGGCTACACCTTC. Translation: CATSTRPRTCGYTF.

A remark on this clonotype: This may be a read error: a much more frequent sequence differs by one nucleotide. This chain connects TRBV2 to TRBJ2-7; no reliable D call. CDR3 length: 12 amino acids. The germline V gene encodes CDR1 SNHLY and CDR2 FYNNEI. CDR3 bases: TGTGTCGGCCAGACGGGTATATACGAGCAGTACTTC. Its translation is CVGQTGIYEQYF.

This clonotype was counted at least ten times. The CDR3 spells CASTPGQGSLYGSGNEQFF. The CDR3 bases are TGCGCCAGCACACCGGGACAGGGGAGTTTGTACGGCTCCGGCAATGAGCAGTTCTTC. V gene TRBV5-1 combines with J gene TRBJ2-1, with 10 nucleotides matching TRBD1. J was trimmed by 6 bases and V by 6 bases; bases with no gene match: 21. CDR3 length: 19 amino acids. In germline, CDR1 is SGHRS, CDR2 YFSETQ.

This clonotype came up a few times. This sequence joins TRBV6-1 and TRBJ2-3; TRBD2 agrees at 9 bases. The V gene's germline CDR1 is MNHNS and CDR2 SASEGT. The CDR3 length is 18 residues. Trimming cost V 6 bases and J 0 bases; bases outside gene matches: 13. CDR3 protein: CASSHTPLAGQSTDTQYF. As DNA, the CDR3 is TGTGCCAGCAGCCACACCCCTCTAGCGGGGCAAAGCACAGATACGCAGTATTTT.

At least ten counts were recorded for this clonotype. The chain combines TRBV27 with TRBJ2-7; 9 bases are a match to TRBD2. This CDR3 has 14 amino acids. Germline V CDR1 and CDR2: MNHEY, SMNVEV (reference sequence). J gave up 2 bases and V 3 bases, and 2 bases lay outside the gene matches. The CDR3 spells CASSFLAGTYEQYF. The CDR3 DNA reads TGTGCCAGCAGTTTCCTAGCGGGGACCTACGAGCAGTACTTC.

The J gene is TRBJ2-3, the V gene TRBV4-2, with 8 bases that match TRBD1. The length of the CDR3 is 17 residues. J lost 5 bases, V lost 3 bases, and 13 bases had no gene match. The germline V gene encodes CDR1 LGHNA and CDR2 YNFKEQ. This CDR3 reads CASSHELRQGSGDTQYF. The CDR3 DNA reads TGTGCCAGCAGCCACGAACTTCGACAGGGGTCCGGAGATACGCAGTATTTT.

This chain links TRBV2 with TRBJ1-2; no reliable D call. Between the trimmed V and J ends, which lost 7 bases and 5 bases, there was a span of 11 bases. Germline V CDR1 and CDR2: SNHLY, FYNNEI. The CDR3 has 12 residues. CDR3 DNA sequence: TGTGCCAGCAACACGGCCGGGTATGGCTACACCTTC. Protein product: CASNTAGYGYTF.

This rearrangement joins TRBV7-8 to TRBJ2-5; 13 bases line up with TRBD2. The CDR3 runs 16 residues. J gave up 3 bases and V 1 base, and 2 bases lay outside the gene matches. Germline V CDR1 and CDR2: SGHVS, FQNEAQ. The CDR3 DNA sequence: TGTGCCAGCAGCTTAGTGGGGACTAGCGGGGAAGAGACCCAGTACTTC. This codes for CASSLVGTSGEETQYF. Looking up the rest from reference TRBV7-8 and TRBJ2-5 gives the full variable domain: GAGVSQSPRYKVAKRGQDVALRCDPISGHVSLFWYQQALGQGPEFLTYFQNEAQLDKSGLPSDRFFAERPEGSVSTLKIQRTQQEDSAVYLCASSLVGTSGEETQYFGPGTRLLVL.

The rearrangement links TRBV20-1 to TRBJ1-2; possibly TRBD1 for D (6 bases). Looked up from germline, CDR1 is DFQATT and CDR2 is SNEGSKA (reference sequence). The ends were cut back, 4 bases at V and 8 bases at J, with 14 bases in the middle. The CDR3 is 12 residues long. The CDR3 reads CSATRQERGYTF. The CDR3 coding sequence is TGCAGTGCTACGCGACAGGAAAGGGGCTACACCTTC.

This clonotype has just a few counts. CDR3 in DNA: TGCAGCGCCGAGACCCAGATAAACACCGGGGAGCTGTTTTTT. Translated, it gives CSAETQINTGELFF. This chain joins TRBV29-1 and TRBJ2-2; D not resolved. V lost 7 bases, J lost 2 bases, and 14 bases lay in between. This CDR3 spans 14 amino acids. CDR1 is SQVTM, CDR2 ANQGSEA, per germline.

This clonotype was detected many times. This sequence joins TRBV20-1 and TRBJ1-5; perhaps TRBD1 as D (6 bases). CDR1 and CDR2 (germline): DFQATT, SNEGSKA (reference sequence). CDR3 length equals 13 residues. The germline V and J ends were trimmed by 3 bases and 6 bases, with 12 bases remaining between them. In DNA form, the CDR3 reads TGCAGTGCTAGTACGGGGGCGGGTCAGCCCCAGCATTTT. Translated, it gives CSASTGAGQPQHF.

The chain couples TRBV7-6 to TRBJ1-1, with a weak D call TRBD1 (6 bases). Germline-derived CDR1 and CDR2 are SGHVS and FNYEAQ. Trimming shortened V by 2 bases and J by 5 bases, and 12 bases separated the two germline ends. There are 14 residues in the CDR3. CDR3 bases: TGTGCCAGCAGCTTATACGGGGGCAGAACTGAAGCTTTCTTT. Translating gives CASSLYGGRTEAFF.

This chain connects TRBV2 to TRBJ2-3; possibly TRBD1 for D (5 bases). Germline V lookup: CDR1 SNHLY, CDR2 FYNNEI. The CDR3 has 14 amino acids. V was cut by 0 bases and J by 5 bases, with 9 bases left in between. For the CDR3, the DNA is TGTGCCAGCAGTGAAGCAGGGGTAAGAGATACGCAGTATTTT. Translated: CASSEAGVRDTQYF. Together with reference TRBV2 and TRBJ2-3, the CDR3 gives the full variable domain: EPEVTQTPSHQVTQMGQEVILRCVPISNHLYFYWYRQILGQKVEFLVSFYNNEISEKSEIFDDQFSVERPDGSNFTLKIRSTKLEDSAMYFCASSEAGVRDTQYFGPGTRLTVL.

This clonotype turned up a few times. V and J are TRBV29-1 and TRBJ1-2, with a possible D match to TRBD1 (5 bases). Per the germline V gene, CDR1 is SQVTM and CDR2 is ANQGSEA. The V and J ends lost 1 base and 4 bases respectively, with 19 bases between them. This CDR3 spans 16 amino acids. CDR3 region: CSVEGLLVTEVYGYTF. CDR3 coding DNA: TGCAGCGTTGAAGGATTATTGGTGACAGAAGTCTATGGCTACACCTTC.

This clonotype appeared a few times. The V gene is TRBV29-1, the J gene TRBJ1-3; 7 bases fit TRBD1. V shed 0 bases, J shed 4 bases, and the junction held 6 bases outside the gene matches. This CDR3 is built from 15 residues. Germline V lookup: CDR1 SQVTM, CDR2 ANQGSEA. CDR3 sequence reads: CSVEENRGAGNTIYF. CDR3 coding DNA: TGCAGCGTTGAAGAAAACAGGGGAGCCGGAAACACCATATATTTT. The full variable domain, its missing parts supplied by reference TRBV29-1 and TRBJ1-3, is SAVISQKPSRDICQRGTSLTIQCQVDSQVTMMFWYRQQPGQSLTLIATANQGSEATYESGFVIDKFPISRPNLTFSTLTVSNMSPEDSSIYLCSVEENRGAGNTIYFGEGSWLTVV.

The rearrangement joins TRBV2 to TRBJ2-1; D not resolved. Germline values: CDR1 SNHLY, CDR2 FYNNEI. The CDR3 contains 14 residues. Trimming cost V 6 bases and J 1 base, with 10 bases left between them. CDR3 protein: CASRRAGSYNEQFF. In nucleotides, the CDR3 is TGTGCCAGCAGAAGGGCTGGGTCCTACAATGAGCAGTTCTTC.

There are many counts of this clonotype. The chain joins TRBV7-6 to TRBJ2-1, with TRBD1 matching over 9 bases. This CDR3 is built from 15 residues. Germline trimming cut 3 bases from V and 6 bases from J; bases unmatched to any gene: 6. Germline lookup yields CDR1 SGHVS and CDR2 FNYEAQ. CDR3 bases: TGTGCCAGCAGCTTGTGGGACAGGGCCTCCAATGAGCAGTTCTTC. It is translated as CASSLWDRASNEQFF.

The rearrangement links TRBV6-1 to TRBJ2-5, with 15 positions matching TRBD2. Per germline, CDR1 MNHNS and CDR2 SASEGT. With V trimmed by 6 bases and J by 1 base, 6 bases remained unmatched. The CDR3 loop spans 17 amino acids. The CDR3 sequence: CASSRTSGGVGQETQYF. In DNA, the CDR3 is TGTGCCAGCAGCAGGACTAGCGGGGGGGTAGGCCAAGAGACCCAGTACTTC.

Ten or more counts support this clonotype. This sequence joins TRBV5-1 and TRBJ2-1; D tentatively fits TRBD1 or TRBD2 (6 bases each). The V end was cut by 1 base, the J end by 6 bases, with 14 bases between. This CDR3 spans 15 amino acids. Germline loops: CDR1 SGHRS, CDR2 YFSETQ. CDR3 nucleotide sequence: TGCGCCAGCAGCTTGCCTACGGGGGCGCGCAATGAGCAGTTCTTC. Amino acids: CASSLPTGARNEQFF.

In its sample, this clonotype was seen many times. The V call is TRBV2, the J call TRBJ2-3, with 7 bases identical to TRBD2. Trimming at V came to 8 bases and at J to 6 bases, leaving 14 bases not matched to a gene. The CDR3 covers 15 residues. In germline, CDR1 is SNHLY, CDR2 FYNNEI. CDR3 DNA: TGTGCCAGCTCACACTGGCGGGAGCCCGGGGATACGCAGTATTTT. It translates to CASSHWREPGDTQYF.

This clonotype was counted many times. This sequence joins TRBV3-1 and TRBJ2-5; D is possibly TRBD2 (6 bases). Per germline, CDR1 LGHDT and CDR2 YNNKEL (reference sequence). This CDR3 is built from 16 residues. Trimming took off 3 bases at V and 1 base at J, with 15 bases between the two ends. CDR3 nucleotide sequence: TGTGCCAGCAGCCACAGTCGCCTAGCGATCCAAGAGACCCAGTACTTC. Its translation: CASSHSRLAIQETQYF.

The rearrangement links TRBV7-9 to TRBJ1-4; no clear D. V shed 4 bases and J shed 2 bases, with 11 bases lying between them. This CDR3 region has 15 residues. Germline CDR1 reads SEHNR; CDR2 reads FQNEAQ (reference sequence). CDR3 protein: CASSSALATNEKLFF. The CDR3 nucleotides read TGTGCCAGCAGCTCCGCCTTGGCCACTAATGAAAAACTGTTTTTT.

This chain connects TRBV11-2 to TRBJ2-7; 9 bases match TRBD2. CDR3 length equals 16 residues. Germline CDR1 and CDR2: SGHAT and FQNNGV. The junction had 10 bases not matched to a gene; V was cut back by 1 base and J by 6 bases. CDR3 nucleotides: TGTGCCAGCAGCTTAGTCGGTCTTAGCGGGAGCGGCGAGCAGTACTTC. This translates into CASSLVGLSGSGEQYF.

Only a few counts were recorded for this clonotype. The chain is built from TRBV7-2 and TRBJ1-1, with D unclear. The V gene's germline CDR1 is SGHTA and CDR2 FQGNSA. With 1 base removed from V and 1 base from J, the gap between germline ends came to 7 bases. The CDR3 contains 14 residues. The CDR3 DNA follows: TGTGCCAGCAGCTTAGTTGAGAGGAACACTGAAGCTTTCTTT. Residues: CASSLVERNTEAFF. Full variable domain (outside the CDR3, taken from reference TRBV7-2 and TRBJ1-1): GAGVSQSPSNKVTEKGKDVELRCDPISGHTALYWYRQSLGQGLEFLIYFQGNSAPDKSGLPSDRFSAERTGGSVSTLTIQRTQQEDSAVYLCASSLVERNTEAFFGQGTRLTVV.

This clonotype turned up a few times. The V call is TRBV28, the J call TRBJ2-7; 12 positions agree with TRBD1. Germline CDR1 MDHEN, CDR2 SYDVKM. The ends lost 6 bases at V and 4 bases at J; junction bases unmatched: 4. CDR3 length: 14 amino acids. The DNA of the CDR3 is TGTGCCAGCAGGGGGACAGGGGGCGCGTACGAGCAGTACTTC. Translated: CASRGTGGAYEQYF.

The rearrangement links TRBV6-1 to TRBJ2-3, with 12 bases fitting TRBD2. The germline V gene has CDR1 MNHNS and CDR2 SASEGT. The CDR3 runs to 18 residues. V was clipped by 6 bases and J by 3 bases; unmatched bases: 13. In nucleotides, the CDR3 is TGTGCCAGCAGCCGCCGACTAGCGGGGGAGGCCCCGACAGATACGCAGTATTTT. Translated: CASSRRLAGEAPTDTQYF.

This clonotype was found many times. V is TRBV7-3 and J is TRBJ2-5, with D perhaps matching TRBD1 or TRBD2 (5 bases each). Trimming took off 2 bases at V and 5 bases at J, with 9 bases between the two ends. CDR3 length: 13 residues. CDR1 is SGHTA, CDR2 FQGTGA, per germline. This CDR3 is CASSLGTRETQYF. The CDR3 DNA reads TGTGCCAGCAGCTTAGGGACCAGGGAGACCCAGTACTTC.

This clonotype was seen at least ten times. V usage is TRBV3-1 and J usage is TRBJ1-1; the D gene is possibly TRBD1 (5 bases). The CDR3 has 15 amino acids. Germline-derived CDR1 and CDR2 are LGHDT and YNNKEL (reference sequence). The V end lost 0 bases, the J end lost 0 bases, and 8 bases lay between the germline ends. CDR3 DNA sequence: TGTGCCAGCAGCCAAGAGTGGGGGATGAACACTGAAGCTTTCTTT. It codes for CASSQEWGMNTEAFF.

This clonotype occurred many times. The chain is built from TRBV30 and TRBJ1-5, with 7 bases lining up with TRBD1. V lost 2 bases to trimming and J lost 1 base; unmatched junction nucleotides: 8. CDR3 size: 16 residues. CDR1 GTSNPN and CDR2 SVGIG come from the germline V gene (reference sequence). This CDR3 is CAWSPSPGQSNQPQHF. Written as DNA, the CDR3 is TGTGCCTGGAGTCCAAGTCCGGGACAGAGCAATCAGCCCCAGCATTTT.

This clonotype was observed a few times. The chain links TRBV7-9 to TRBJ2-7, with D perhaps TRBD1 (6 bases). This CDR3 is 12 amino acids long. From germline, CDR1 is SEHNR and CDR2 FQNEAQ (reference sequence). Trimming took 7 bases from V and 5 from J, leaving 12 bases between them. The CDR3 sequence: CASIEGVNEQYF. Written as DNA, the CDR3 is TGTGCCAGCATCGAGGGGGTAAACGAGCAGTACTTC.

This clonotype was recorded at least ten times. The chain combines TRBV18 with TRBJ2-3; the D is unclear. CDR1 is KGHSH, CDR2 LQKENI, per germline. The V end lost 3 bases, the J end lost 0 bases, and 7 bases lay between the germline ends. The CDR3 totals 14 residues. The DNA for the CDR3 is TGTGCCAGCTCACCCTATGAGAGCACAGATACGCAGTATTTT. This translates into CASSPYESTDTQYF.

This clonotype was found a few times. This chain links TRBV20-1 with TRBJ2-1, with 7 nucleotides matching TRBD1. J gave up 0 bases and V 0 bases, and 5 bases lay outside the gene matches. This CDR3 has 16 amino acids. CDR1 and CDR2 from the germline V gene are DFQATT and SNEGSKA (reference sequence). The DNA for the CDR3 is TGCAGTGCTAGAGACCACACAGGGGTCTCCTACAATGAGCAGTTCTTC. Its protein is CSARDHTGVSYNEQFF.